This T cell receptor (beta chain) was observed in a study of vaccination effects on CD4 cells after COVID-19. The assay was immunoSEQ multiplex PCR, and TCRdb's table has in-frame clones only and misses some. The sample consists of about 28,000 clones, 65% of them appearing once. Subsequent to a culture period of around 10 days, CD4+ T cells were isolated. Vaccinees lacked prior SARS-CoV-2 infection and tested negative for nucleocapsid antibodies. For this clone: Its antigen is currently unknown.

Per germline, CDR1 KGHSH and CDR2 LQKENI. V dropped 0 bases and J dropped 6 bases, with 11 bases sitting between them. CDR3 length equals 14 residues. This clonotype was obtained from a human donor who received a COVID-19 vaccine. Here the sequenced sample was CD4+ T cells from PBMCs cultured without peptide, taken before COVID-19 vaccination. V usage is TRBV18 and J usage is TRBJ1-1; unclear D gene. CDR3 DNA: TGTGCCAGCTCACCACCTTCTCCCAACTCTGAAGCTTTCTTT. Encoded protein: CASSPPSPNSEAFF. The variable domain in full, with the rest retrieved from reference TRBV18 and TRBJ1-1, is NAGVMQNPRHLVRRRGQEARLRCSPMKGHSHVYWYRQLPEEGLKFMVYLQKENIIDESGMPKERFSAEFPKEGPSILRIQQVVRGDSAAYFCASSPPSPNSEAFFGQGTRLTVV.